This is a list of T cell receptor beta chains from one sample in a study of cytomegalovirus exposure and HLA in healthy donors. Clones were read by immunoSEQ multiplex PCR, and TCRdb kept only the in-frame ones, dropping some. The sample holds around 65,000 clones; over 90% are singletons and the top ten take over 4%. Sequencing was done on a sample of PBMCs. These receptors were obtained from a man between 18 and 35 years old in good health and CMV-seropositive. The CDR3 runs from the conserved cysteine through the conserved F or W. The D gene is left open where the match is weak. Expanded clones are given a class, and other clones once, few, many or no size at all.

.	.	TRBV30	TRBJ1-1	CAWSADLGWAEAFF	TGTGCCTGGAGTGCTGACCTCGGGTGGGCTGAAGCTTTCTTT
.	.	TRBV5-4	TRBJ1-2	CASSLATGLNYGYTF	TGTGCCAGCAGCTTGGCGACAGGCCTAAACTATGGCTACACCTTC
.	once	TRBV15	TRBJ2-6	CATSREAIGANVLTF	TGTGCCACCAGCAGAGAAGCAATTGGGGCCAACGTCCTGACTTTC
TRBD1	.	TRBV5-1	TRBJ2-3	CARSRDRDPDTQYF	TGCGCCAGGTCCCGGGACAGGGACCCAGATACGCAGTATTTT
.	.	TRBV6-6	TRBJ1-4	CASSWGGGSEKLFF	TGTGCCAGCAGTTGGGGCGGGGGATCAGAAAAACTGTTTTTT
.	few	TRBV27	TRBJ2-4	CASSLDRTKNIQYF	TGTGCCAGCAGTTTAGACAGGACCAAAAACATTCAGTACTTC
.	.	TRBV5-1	TRBJ2-2	CASSLAGGELFF	TGCGCCAGCAGCTTGGCGGGCGGGGAGCTGTTTTTT
TRBD1	.	TRBV2	TRBJ2-2	CASSVRGSNTGELFF	TGTGCCAGCAGTGTCAGGGGGTCGAACACCGGGGAGCTGTTTTTT
.	.	TRBV5-1	TRBJ2-7	CASSRDSAYEQYF	TGCGCCAGCAGTCGGGACTCCGCCTACGAGCAGTACTTC
.	.	TRBV28	TRBJ2-7	CASSFRSYEQYF	TGTGCCAGCAGTTTCAGGTCCTACGAGCAGTACTTC
.	once	TRBV28	TRBJ1-5	CASSLGQPQHF	TGTGCCAGCAGTTTAGGCCAGCCCCAGCATTTT
.	.	TRBV27	TRBJ2-7	CASSLGGNEQYF	TGTGCCAGCAGTTTAGGAGGTAACGAGCAGTACTTC
.	.	TRBV29-1	TRBJ1-2	CSVDRVVGGYTF	TGCAGCGTTGACAGGGTGGTCGGTGGCTACACCTTC
TRBD1	.	TRBV14	TRBJ2-5	CASSFNQGAGETQYF	TGTGCCAGCAGCTTTAATCAGGGGGCCGGAGAGACCCAGTACTTC
.	.	TRBV27	TRBJ2-5	CASMRTATQETQYF	TGTGCCAGCATGAGGACAGCAACCCAAGAGACCCAGTACTTC
TRBD1	.	TRBV5-4	TRBJ1-2	CASSLEGQTYGYTF	TGTGCCAGCAGCTTGGAGGGACAGACCTATGGCTACACCTTC
TRBD1	once	TRBV30	TRBJ1-2	CAWSFTGLKRDSEYGYTF	TGTGCCTGGAGTTTTACAGGCTTAAAACGGGACAGCGAGTATGGCTACACCTTC
TRBD1	.	TRBV9	TRBJ2-1	CASSADRGRRNEQFF	TGTGCCAGCAGCGCGGACAGGGGGCGCAGAAATGAGCAGTTCTTC
.	.	TRBV9	TRBJ2-7	CASSVAPSYEQYF	TGTGCCAGCAGCGTAGCTCCCTCCTACGAGCAGTACTTC
.	.	TRBV4-1	TRBJ2-1	CASSLDSLQFF	TGCGCCAGCAGCCTGGACTCGTTACAGTTCTTC
TRBD2	.	TRBV27	TRBJ2-1	CASSPEAGWDFNEQFF	TGTGCCAGCAGTCCCGAAGCGGGATGGGACTTCAATGAGCAGTTCTTC
.	once	TRBV5-4	TRBJ1-1	CASSSPGAMNTEAFF	TGTGCCAGCAGCTCGCCAGGGGCCATGAACACTGAAGCTTTCTTT
TRBD2	.	TRBV5-6	TRBJ2-7	CASSWGLAGADYEQYF	TGTGCCAGCAGCTGGGGACTAGCGGGAGCTGACTACGAGCAGTACTTC
.	.	TRBV28	TRBJ1-1	CASHFLYLPGNTEAFF	TGTGCCAGCCATTTCCTGTACTTACCGGGGAACACTGAAGCTTTCTTT
.	.	TRBV7-8	TRBJ1-4	CASSMSEEKLFF	TGTGCCAGCAGCATGAGCGAAGAAAAACTGTTTTTT
.	.	TRBV27	TRBJ2-2	CASSWGWAGELFF	TGTGCCAGCAGTTGGGGCTGGGCCGGGGAGCTGTTTTTT
.	.	TRBV28	TRBJ1-2	CASSYGQATGYTF	TGTGCCAGCAGTTATGGGCAGGCGACGGGCTACACCTTC
.	.	TRBV6-4	TRBJ2-3	CASSERETDTQYF	TGTGCCAGCAGTGAGCGGGAAACAGATACGCAGTATTTT
TRBD1	.	TRBV10-3	TRBJ2-5	CAISESFDRGLETQYF	TGTGCCATCAGTGAGTCGTTTGACAGGGGGCTCGAGACCCAGTACTTC
.	.	TRBV19	TRBJ2-1	CASSMSGVSYNEQFF	TGTGCCAGTAGTATGTCAGGGGTCTCCTACAATGAGCAGTTCTTC
.	.	TRBV27	TRBJ1-2	CASSSGANYGYTF	TGTGCCAGCAGTTCCGGGGCTAACTATGGCTACACCTTC
TRBD2	.	TRBV2	TRBJ2-1	CASSRTSGPYNEQFF	TGTGCCAGCAGTCGGACTAGTGGTCCCTACAATGAGCAGTTCTTC
.	.	TRBV9	TRBJ1-1	CASSGGGANTEAFF	TGTGCCAGCAGCGGAGGGGGGGCGAACACTGAAGCTTTCTTT
TRBD2	.	TRBV5-6	TRBJ2-7	CASSLGLELSEQYF	TGTGCCAGCAGTTTGGGACTAGAACTAAGCGAGCAGTACTTC
.	once	TRBV5-1	TRBJ2-7	CASSPDGVGGIEQYF	TGCGCCAGCAGCCCCGACGGGGTAGGTGGGATCGAGCAGTACTTC
TRBD1	.	TRBV5-1	TRBJ1-2	CASTLDRGYGYTF	TGCGCCAGCACCCTGGACAGGGGATATGGCTACACCTTC
.	.	TRBV29-1	TRBJ2-5	CSGTGITLETQYF	TGCAGCGGAACAGGGATTACATTAGAGACCCAGTACTTC
.	.	TRBV6-4	TRBJ2-2	CASSDSGQGELFF	TGTGCCAGCAGTGACTCCGGACAGGGGGAGCTGTTTTTT
TRBD1	.	TRBV5-1	TRBJ2-1	CASSLGTGLVSYNEQFF	TGCGCCAGCAGCTTAGGGACAGGGTTAGTTTCCTACAATGAGCAGTTCTTC
TRBD2	.	TRBV27	TRBJ2-1	CASNPRFLAGGNEQFF	TGTGCCAGCAACCCCCGTTTCCTAGCGGGAGGGAATGAGCAGTTCTTC
TRBD2	.	TRBV25-1	TRBJ2-1	CASSEGGTSGYNEQFF	TGTGCCAGCAGTGAAGGAGGGACTAGCGGTTACAATGAGCAGTTCTTC
TRBD2	.	TRBV5-6	TRBJ2-7	CASRKSGRRAYEQYF	TGTGCCAGCAGGAAGAGCGGGAGGCGGGCCTACGAGCAGTACTTC
.	.	TRBV27	TRBJ2-7	CASSLGQSYEQYF	TGTGCCAGCAGTTTAGGACAATCCTACGAGCAGTACTTC
TRBD2	.	TRBV27	TRBJ2-4	CASSPQTSGRPKNIQYF	TGTGCCAGCAGTCCTCAGACTAGCGGGAGACCCAAAAACATTCAGTACTTC
TRBD2	.	TRBV29-1	TRBJ2-3	CSARGGQTDTQYF	TGCAGCGCCCGGGGGGGGCAAACAGATACGCAGTATTTT
TRBD1	.	TRBV7-9	TRBJ2-5	CASSFGQGRAETQYF	TGTGCCAGCAGCTTCGGACAGGGACGAGCGGAGACCCAGTACTTC
.	.	TRBV29-1	TRBJ1-1	CSVSLMNTEAFF	TGCAGCGTCTCGTTAATGAACACTGAAGCTTTCTTT
TRBD1	.	TRBV5-1	TRBJ2-4	CASSPDRGLAKNIQYF	TGCGCCAGCAGCCCGGACAGGGGACTAGCCAAAAACATTCAGTACTTC
.	.	TRBV6-5	TRBJ2-7	CASSEGLAEQYF	TGTGCCAGCAGCGAGGGTCTCGCTGAGCAGTACTTC
.	.	TRBV18	TRBJ2-7	CASSPTPGAYEQYF	TGTGCCAGCTCACCAACACCCGGGGCCTACGAGCAGTACTTC
.	once	TRBV6-5	TRBJ2-6	CASSRPAFGANVLTF	TGTGCCAGCAGTCGGCCAGCGTTCGGGGCCAACGTCCTGACTTTC
.	.	TRBV2	TRBJ2-7	CASSDWEYEQYF	TGTGCCAGCAGTGACTGGGAGTACGAGCAGTACTTC
.	.	TRBV7-2	TRBJ2-1	CASSFDFASYNEQFF	TGTGCCAGCAGCTTTGACTTCGCTTCCTACAATGAGCAGTTCTTC
TRBD1	.	TRBV6-5	TRBJ1-2	CASRIQTGVGGYTF	TGTGCCAGCAGGATCCAGACAGGGGTAGGCGGCTACACCTTC
.	.	TRBV2	TRBJ1-1	CASSVTALNTEAFF	TGTGCCAGCAGTGTGACAGCCCTGAACACTGAAGCTTTCTTT